The 13 T cell receptor beta chains given below trace back to one sample, sequenced in a study of blood T cell repertoires in COVID-19 (dated by TCRdb to between 2020 and 2021). To prepare the library, the immunoSEQ multiplex PCR assay was applied. This is the immuneACCESS table as TCRdb keeps it, with only in-frame sequences that have V and J called. A part of the clones is gone; compared with another copy, unresolved V genes explain less than half, and the rest is unexplained. The sample data list 20,000 or so clones, and around nine tenths of these were observed just once. About 8% of the sample comes from the top ten. The sequencing input was peripheral blood. These TCRs come from a human donor with active COVID-19. The donor label of this sample is uncertain.

The chain employs TRBV6-5 and TRBJ2-1; D is possibly TRBD1 (6 bases). Germline V gives CDR1 MNHEY, CDR2 SVGAGI. CDR3 size: 14 residues. Trimming took 3 bases from V and 7 from J, leaving 13 bases between them. The CDR3 DNA is TGTGCCAGCAGTTATAGGGACAAGGCAAATGAGCAGTTCTTC. Translation gives CASSYRDKANEQFF.

V usage is TRBV7-9 and J usage is TRBJ2-7; D perhaps matches TRBD2 (6 bases). Trimming removed 5 bases from V and 6 bases from J, with 17 bases in between. This CDR3 is built from 14 residues. CDR1 is SEHNR and CDR2 is FQNEAQ in the germline V gene (reference sequence). The CDR3 sequence: CASSPFSGRTEQYF. In DNA, the CDR3 is TGTGCCAGCAGCCCCTTTTCGGGGAGGACCGAGCAGTACTTC. Using reference TRBV7-9 and TRBJ2-7 for the parts outside the CDR3, the full variable domain is DTGVSQNPRHKITKRGQNVTFRCDPISEHNRLYWYRQTLGQGPEFLTYFQNEAQLEKSRLLSDRFSAERPKGSFSTLEIQRTEQGDSAMYLCASSPFSGRTEQYFGPGTRLTVT.

This sequence joins TRBV6-2 or TRBV6-3 and TRBJ2-3, with 14 bases that match TRBD2. This CDR3 region has 18 residues. Per the germline V gene, CDR1 is MNHEY and CDR2 is SVGEGT. V shed 3 bases, J shed 5 bases, and the junction held 10 bases outside the gene matches. CDR3 sequence (DNA): TGTGCCAGCAGTTATGTAGGGACTAGCGGGAGTTACCAAGATACGCAGTATTTT. The encoded protein is CASSYVGTSGSYQDTQYF.

The chain uses TRBV28 and TRBJ2-7, with TRBD1 identical over 7 bases. Germline V CDR1 and CDR2: MDHEN, SYDVKM. The CDR3 extends over 13 amino acids. Trimming removed 6 bases from V and 2 bases from J; junction bases left unmatched: 4. CDR3 protein: CASSETGTYEQYF. CDR3 in DNA: TGTGCCAGCAGCGAGACAGGGACCTACGAGCAGTACTTC.

This clone was counted only a few times. The rearrangement uses TRBV19 and TRBJ2-1; 9 bases are shared with TRBD2. Unmatched junction bases numbered 13, after V lost 5 bases and J lost 2 bases. The CDR3 sequence is 18 residues long. The germline CDR1 and CDR2 sequences are LNHDA and SQIVND (reference sequence). The CDR3 here is CASSPQGRIAGAYNEQFF. CDR3 nucleotides: TGTGCCAGTAGTCCTCAAGGTCGGATAGCGGGAGCCTACAATGAGCAGTTCTTC.

The V gene is TRBV28, the J gene TRBJ2-1; TRBD1 is a possible D gene (7 bases). This CDR3 comprises 15 residues. The germline gives CDR1 MDHEN, CDR2 SYDVKM. With 7 bases removed from V and 3 bases from J, the gap between germline ends came to 16 bases. The CDR3 nucleotides read TGTGCCAGCACCTTTCAGGGGGGTAGCTACAATGAGCAGTTCTTC. Translated, it gives CASTFQGGSYNEQFF.

The chain combines TRBV7-3 with TRBJ1-1; the D is unclear. Germline V gene sequence: CDR1 SGHTA, CDR2 FQGTGA. The CDR3 covers 15 residues. V was pared by 5 bases and J by 0 bases, with 13 bases between. The CDR3 reads CASSPYRAVNTEAFF. As DNA, the CDR3 is TGTGCCAGCAGCCCGTACCGAGCCGTGAACACTGAAGCTTTCTTT.

The CDR3 protein is CASSSRMGQETQYF. CDR3 nucleotides: TGTGCCAGCAGCAGCCGGATGGGGCAGGAGACCCAGTACTTC. The chain has TRBV9 and TRBJ2-5, with D possibly being TRBD1 (5 bases). The V end was cut by 4 bases, the J end by 5 bases, with 15 bases between. The germline V gene has CDR1 SGDLS and CDR2 YYNGEE. CDR3 length: 14 amino acids.

The chain uses TRBV11-2 and TRBJ2-3; D ambiguous. The CDR3 spans 15 residues. CDR1 SGHAT and CDR2 FQNNGV come from the germline V gene. V lost 2 bases and J 2 bases, leaving 11 bases between the germline ends. Here the CDR3 reads CASSLSWASTDTQYF. CDR3 DNA: TGTGCCAGCAGCTTAAGTTGGGCTTCCACAGATACGCAGTATTTT.

CDR3 nucleotides: TGTGCCACCAGCAGAGTCATAGATGAAAAACTGTTTTTT. Its translation: CATSRVIDEKLFF. V usage is TRBV15 and J usage is TRBJ1-4; D unresolved. V was cut by 1 base and J by 6 bases, with 6 bases left in between. Germline lookup yields CDR1 LNHNV and CDR2 YYDKDF (reference sequence). This CDR3 is 13 amino acids long.

V and J are TRBV29-1 and TRBJ2-1; 8 nucleotides match TRBD2. Germline CDR1 and CDR2: SQVTM and ANQGSEA. This CDR3 contains 17 residues. V dropped 7 bases and J dropped 10; count of bases not matched to a gene: 24. In nucleotides, the CDR3 is TGCAGCGGAAAACAAAGCGGGGGCAGTGGGGCAAGTGCGGAGCAGTTCTTC. Protein: CSGKQSGGSGASAEQFF.

V usage is TRBV7-6 and J usage is TRBJ2-7; 7 positions agree with TRBD1. Germline CDR1 reads SGHVS; CDR2 reads FNYEAQ. Trimming removed 5 bases from V and 5 bases from J; junction bases left unmatched: 12. This CDR3 contains 15 residues. The CDR3 region has the DNA TGTGCCAGCAGCAGAACGCGAACAGGGGACCACGAGCAGTACTTC. Translating it yields CASSRTRTGDHEQYF.

The CDR3, as DNA: TGTGCCAGCAGCTTAGGAGTCTCTGGAAACACCATATATTTT. Protein product: CASSLGVSGNTIYF. This chain connects TRBV7-2 to TRBJ1-3; D is uncertain. Trimming removed 1 base at V and 0 bases at J, with 4 bases between. The CDR3 spans 14 residues. Germline CDR1 SGHTA, CDR2 FQGNSA. Using reference TRBV7-2 and TRBJ1-3 for the parts outside the CDR3, the full variable domain is GAGVSQSPSNKVTEKGKDVELRCDPISGHTALYWYRQSLGQGLEFLIYFQGNSAPDKSGLPSDRFSAERTGGSVSTLTIQRTQQEDSAVYLCASSLGVSGNTIYFGEGSWLTVV.